These T cell receptor beta chains were read from a single sample in a study of blood T cell repertoires in COVID-19. TCRdb keeps only in-frame clones here, not all; method: immunoSEQ multiplex PCR. This sample has some 78,000 clones, with about 83% found just once. The sequenced material came from peripheral blood. These receptors were obtained from a woman over 75 with active or convalescent COVID-19. The CDR3 runs from the conserved cysteine through the conserved F or W. Fields, in order: clone size, J gene, V gene, D gene, CDR3 protein, CDR3 DNA. The D gene is left open where the match is weak. Where a row states a size, it is once, few, many or the class of an expanded clone; other rows omit it.

clone_size: NA; j_call: TRBJ1-1; v_call: TRBV18; d_call: TRBD1; cdr3_aa: CASSPSRDSFTEAFF; cdr3_nt: TGTGCCAGCTCACCATCTCGGGACAGCTTCACTGAAGCTTTCTTT
clone_size: NA; j_call: TRBJ2-7; v_call: TRBV29-1; d_call: TRBD2; cdr3_aa: CSVRRLAASYEQYF; cdr3_nt: TGCAGCGTCCGAAGACTAGCGGCCTCCTACGAGCAGTACTTC
clone_size: few; j_call: TRBJ1-2; v_call: TRBV5-5; d_call: TRBD1; cdr3_aa: CASSLGGTGIYGYTF; cdr3_nt: TGTGCCAGCAGCTTGGGGGGGACAGGGATCTATGGCTACACCTTC
clone_size: NA; j_call: TRBJ2-7; v_call: TRBV6-5; d_call: NA; cdr3_aa: CASSIRGGRTYF; cdr3_nt: TGTGCCAGCAGCATTCGAGGGGGACGTACGTACTTC
clone_size: NA; j_call: TRBJ1-1; v_call: TRBV6-5; d_call: NA; cdr3_aa: CASSYSARANTEAFF; cdr3_nt: TGTGCCAGCAGTTACTCCGCCAGGGCCAACACTGAAGCTTTCTTT
clone_size: NA; j_call: TRBJ1-1; v_call: TRBV5-1; d_call: TRBD1; cdr3_aa: CASSLGTGAMNTEAFF; cdr3_nt: TGCGCCAGCAGCTTGGGGACAGGGGCCATGAACACTGAAGCTTTCTTT
clone_size: NA; j_call: TRBJ2-2; v_call: TRBV7-8; d_call: TRBD2; cdr3_aa: CASSRAGTSGRARGGELFF; cdr3_nt: TGTGCCAGCAGCCGAGCTGGGACTAGCGGGAGGGCCAGGGGCGGGGAGCTGTTTTTT
clone_size: medium-sized; j_call: TRBJ2-7; v_call: TRBV10-3; d_call: TRBD1; cdr3_aa: CAISPGTGGGYYDYEQYF; cdr3_nt: TGTGCCATCAGCCCCGGGACAGGGGGCGGCTATTACGACTACGAGCAGTACTTC
clone_size: few; j_call: TRBJ2-5; v_call: TRBV4-2; d_call: TRBD1; cdr3_aa: CASSQGDRDEETQYF; cdr3_nt: TGTGCCAGCAGCCAGGGGGACAGGGACGAAGAGACCCAGTACTTC
clone_size: NA; j_call: TRBJ2-7; v_call: TRBV6-6; d_call: NA; cdr3_aa: CASTRTGSSYEQYF; cdr3_nt: TGTGCCAGCACTAGAACGGGGAGCTCCTACGAGCAGTACTTC
clone_size: NA; j_call: TRBJ2-1; v_call: TRBV4-1; d_call: NA; cdr3_aa: CASSQVGAFFYNEQFF; cdr3_nt: TGCGCCAGCAGCCAAGTAGGGGCCTTCTTTTACAATGAGCAGTTCTTC
clone_size: NA; j_call: TRBJ2-1; v_call: TRBV3-1/TRBV3-2; d_call: NA; cdr3_aa: CASSHPGGSQFF; cdr3_nt: TGTGCCAGCAGCCACCCCGGAGGTTCCCAGTTCTTC
clone_size: NA; j_call: TRBJ2-1; v_call: TRBV7-2; d_call: NA; cdr3_aa: CASSLEPGYNEQFF; cdr3_nt: TGTGCCAGCAGCTTAGAGCCAGGCTACAATGAGCAGTTCTTC
clone_size: NA; j_call: TRBJ1-1; v_call: TRBV28; d_call: TRBD1; cdr3_aa: CASSLGDRVSEAFF; cdr3_nt: TGTGCCAGCAGTTTAGGGGACAGGGTGAGTGAAGCTTTCTTT
clone_size: NA; j_call: TRBJ2-5; v_call: TRBV5-1; d_call: TRBD2; cdr3_aa: CASNSGGMGETQYF; cdr3_nt: TGCGCCAGCAATAGCGGGGGGATGGGAGAGACCCAGTACTTC
clone_size: NA; j_call: TRBJ2-1; v_call: TRBV19; d_call: NA; cdr3_aa: CASCTGAGRTGRGEQFF; cdr3_nt: TGTGCCAGTTGTACGGGGGCGGGGAGGACAGGGAGGGGTGAGCAGTTCTTC
clone_size: NA; j_call: TRBJ1-4; v_call: TRBV12-3/TRBV12-4; d_call: NA; cdr3_aa: CASSKSGSRKLFF; cdr3_nt: TGTGCCAGCAGCAAATCAGGGTCGAGAAAACTGTTTTTT
clone_size: NA; j_call: TRBJ2-7; v_call: TRBV4-3; d_call: NA; cdr3_aa: CASSQDFLATDYEQYF; cdr3_nt: TGCGCCAGCAGCCAAGATTTTCTAGCGACCGACTACGAGCAGTACTTC
clone_size: NA; j_call: TRBJ1-1; v_call: TRBV7-2; d_call: TRBD1; cdr3_aa: CASKQGARLGAFF; cdr3_nt: TGTGCCAGCAAGCAGGGGGCAAGGTTGGGAGCTTTCTTT
clone_size: NA; j_call: TRBJ1-5; v_call: TRBV6-2/TRBV6-3; d_call: TRBD1; cdr3_aa: CASSYLGRQGQSNQPQHF; cdr3_nt: TGTGCCAGCAGTTACTTGGGGCGACAGGGGCAAAGCAATCAGCCCCAGCATTTT
clone_size: NA; j_call: TRBJ2-1; v_call: TRBV12-2; d_call: NA; cdr3_aa: CASRRGRVREQFF; cdr3_nt: TGTGCAAGTCGACGTGGCCGGGTTCGCGAGCAGTTCTTC
clone_size: NA; j_call: TRBJ2-3; v_call: TRBV5-1; d_call: TRBD1; cdr3_aa: CASSLVSGGPDTQYF; cdr3_nt: TGCGCCAGCAGCTTGGTTTCAGGGGGCCCAGATACGCAGTATTTT
clone_size: NA; j_call: TRBJ1-3; v_call: TRBV6-5; d_call: NA; cdr3_aa: CASSYSADSGNTIYF; cdr3_nt: TGTGCCAGCAGTTACTCGGCAGACTCTGGAAACACCATATATTTT
clone_size: few; j_call: TRBJ1-6; v_call: TRBV5-4; d_call: NA; cdr3_aa: CASSTITGIRHSPLHF; cdr3_nt: TGTGCCAGCAGCACAATAACAGGGATAAGGCATTCACCCCTCCACTTT
clone_size: few; j_call: TRBJ1-3; v_call: TRBV10-2; d_call: NA; cdr3_aa: CASRQTGTPGNTIYF; cdr3_nt: TGCGCCAGCAGACAGACTGGGACACCTGGAAACACCATATATTTT
clone_size: NA; j_call: TRBJ1-5; v_call: TRBV19; d_call: NA; cdr3_aa: CASSYPGEIQPQHF; cdr3_nt: TGTGCCAGTAGCTACCCAGGGGAAATACAGCCCCAGCATTTT
clone_size: NA; j_call: TRBJ2-2; v_call: TRBV11-3; d_call: NA; cdr3_aa: CASSYGSNTGELFF; cdr3_nt: TGTGCCAGCAGCTACGGGAGTAACACCGGGGAGCTGTTTTTT
clone_size: NA; j_call: TRBJ1-5; v_call: TRBV6-1; d_call: NA; cdr3_aa: CASSEIYRDGQPQHF; cdr3_nt: TGTGCCAGCAGTGAAATCTACAGGGATGGTCAGCCCCAGCATTTT
clone_size: NA; j_call: TRBJ1-1; v_call: TRBV18; d_call: TRBD1; cdr3_aa: CASSQGTGDTEAFF; cdr3_nt: TGTGCCAGCTCACAAGGGACAGGGGACACTGAAGCTTTCTTT
clone_size: few; j_call: TRBJ1-2; v_call: TRBV3-1/TRBV3-2; d_call: NA; cdr3_aa: CASSPRSPYGYTF; cdr3_nt: TGTGCCAGCAGCCCCAGGTCGCCGTATGGCTACACCTTC
clone_size: once; j_call: TRBJ1-1; v_call: TRBV30; d_call: TRBD1; cdr3_aa: CAWNSGGGTEAFF; cdr3_nt: TGTGCCTGGAATTCAGGGGGTGGCACTGAAGCTTTCTTT
clone_size: NA; j_call: TRBJ2-7; v_call: TRBV7-2; d_call: TRBD1; cdr3_aa: CASSLVGGQGATEQYF; cdr3_nt: TGTGCCAGCAGCTTAGTAGGCGGACAGGGGGCAACCGAGCAGTACTTC
clone_size: NA; j_call: TRBJ2-2; v_call: TRBV24-1; d_call: NA; cdr3_aa: CATSDAPGTRGGGELFF; cdr3_nt: TGTGCCACCAGTGATGCACCCGGGACAAGAGGCGGCGGGGAGCTGTTTTTT
clone_size: NA; j_call: TRBJ2-2; v_call: TRBV10-3; d_call: NA; cdr3_aa: CAISPGQGFNTGELFF; cdr3_nt: TGTGCCATCAGTCCCGGGCAGGGCTTTAACACCGGGGAGCTGTTTTTT
clone_size: NA; j_call: TRBJ2-7; v_call: TRBV3-1/TRBV3-2; d_call: NA; cdr3_aa: CASSQEIKPYEQYF; cdr3_nt: TGTGCCAGCAGCCAAGAGATAAAGCCCTACGAGCAGTACTTC
clone_size: NA; j_call: TRBJ2-1; v_call: TRBV7-2; d_call: TRBD2; cdr3_aa: CASSRTPGAGDNEQFF; cdr3_nt: TGTGCCAGCAGCAGAACCCCAGGAGCGGGAGACAATGAGCAGTTCTTC
clone_size: once; j_call: TRBJ1-6; v_call: TRBV18; d_call: NA; cdr3_aa: CASSQGQRNSPLHF; cdr3_nt: TGTGCCAGCTCACAGGGGCAGAGGAATTCACCCCTCCACTTT
clone_size: few; j_call: TRBJ2-2; v_call: TRBV18; d_call: NA; cdr3_aa: CASSPGLNTGELFF; cdr3_nt: TGTGCCAGCTCACCGGGACTTAACACCGGGGAGCTGTTTTTT
clone_size: NA; j_call: TRBJ2-7; v_call: TRBV5-1; d_call: NA; cdr3_aa: CASSLEGTYEQYF; cdr3_nt: TGCGCCAGCAGCTTGGAGGGGACCTACGAGCAGTACTTC
clone_size: once; j_call: TRBJ2-1; v_call: TRBV5-1; d_call: TRBD2; cdr3_aa: CASSTGLAGGLNEQFF; cdr3_nt: TGCGCCAGCAGCACGGGACTAGCGGGGGGGCTCAATGAGCAGTTCTTC
clone_size: NA; j_call: TRBJ1-2; v_call: TRBV9; d_call: TRBD1; cdr3_aa: CASSSPRTGNGYTF; cdr3_nt: TGTGCCAGCAGCTCCCCCAGGACAGGGAATGGCTACACCTTC
clone_size: NA; j_call: TRBJ2-1; v_call: TRBV2; d_call: TRBD1; cdr3_aa: CASSEGQGVYNEQFF; cdr3_nt: TGTGCCAGCAGTGAAGGACAGGGCGTATACAATGAGCAGTTCTTC